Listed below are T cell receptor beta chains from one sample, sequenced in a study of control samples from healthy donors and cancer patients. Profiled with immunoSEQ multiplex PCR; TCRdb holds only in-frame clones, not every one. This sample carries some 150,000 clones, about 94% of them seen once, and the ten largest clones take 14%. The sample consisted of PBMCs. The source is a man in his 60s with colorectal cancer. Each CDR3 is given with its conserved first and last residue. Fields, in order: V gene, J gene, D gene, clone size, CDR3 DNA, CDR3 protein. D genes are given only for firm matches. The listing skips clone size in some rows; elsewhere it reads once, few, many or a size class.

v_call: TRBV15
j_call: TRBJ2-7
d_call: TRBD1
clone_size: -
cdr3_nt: TGTGCCACCAGCAGTTACAGGGGGACCTACGAGCAGTACTTC
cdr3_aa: CATSSYRGTYEQYF

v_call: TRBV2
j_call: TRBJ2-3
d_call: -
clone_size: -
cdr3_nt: TGTGCCAGCAACCTAGGGAGGGGGGATACGCAGTATTTT
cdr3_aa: CASNLGRGDTQYF

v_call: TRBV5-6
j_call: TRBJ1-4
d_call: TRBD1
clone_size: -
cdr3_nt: TGTGCCAGCAGCTTGGAAGGGACAGGGGATGAAAAACTGTTTTTT
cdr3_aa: CASSLEGTGDEKLFF

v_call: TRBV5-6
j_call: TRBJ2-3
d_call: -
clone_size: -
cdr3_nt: TGTGCCAGCAGCTTGAACAGGGCCACAGATACGCAGTATTTT
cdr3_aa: CASSLNRATDTQYF

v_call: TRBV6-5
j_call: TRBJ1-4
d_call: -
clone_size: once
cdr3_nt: TGTGCCAGCAGTTACCAAGGAGGAGGGAATGAAAAACTGTTTTTT
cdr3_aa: CASSYQGGGNEKLFF

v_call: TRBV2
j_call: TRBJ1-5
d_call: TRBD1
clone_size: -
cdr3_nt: TGTGCCAGCAGTGACGGGGGAACAGGGGGCGTCCAGCCCCAGCATTTT
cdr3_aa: CASSDGGTGGVQPQHF

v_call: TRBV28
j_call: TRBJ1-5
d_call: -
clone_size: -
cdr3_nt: TGTGCCACCGAGGACAGCCTCAATCAGCCCCAGCATTTT
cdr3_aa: CATEDSLNQPQHF

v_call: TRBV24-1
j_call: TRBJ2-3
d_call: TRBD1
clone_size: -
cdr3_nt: TGTGCCACCGGACAGGGTCGGACAGATACGCAGTATTTT
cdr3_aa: CATGQGRTDTQYF

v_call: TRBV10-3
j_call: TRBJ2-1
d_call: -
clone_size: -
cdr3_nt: TGTGCCATCAGTGAGTCCCTACCCGCGGGCAATGAGCAGTTCTTC
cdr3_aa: CAISESLPAGNEQFF

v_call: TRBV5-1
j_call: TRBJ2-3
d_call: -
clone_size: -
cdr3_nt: TGCGCCAGCAGCTTGGCCGCTCCAACAGATACGCAGTATTTT
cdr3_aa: CASSLAAPTDTQYF

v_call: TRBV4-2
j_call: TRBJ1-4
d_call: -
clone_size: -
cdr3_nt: TGTGCCAGCAGCCAAGATGGGGCAGGGTCGAATGAAAAACTGTTTTTT
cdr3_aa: CASSQDGAGSNEKLFF

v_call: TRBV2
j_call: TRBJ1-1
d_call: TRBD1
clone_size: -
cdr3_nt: TGTGCCAGCAGTGGAGACAGGGGGCCCAACACTGAAGCTTTCTTT
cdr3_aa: CASSGDRGPNTEAFF

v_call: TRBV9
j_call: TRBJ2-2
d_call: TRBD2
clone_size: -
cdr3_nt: TGTGCCAGCAGCGTAGACGGGGGGTTTACCGGGGAGCTGTTTTTT
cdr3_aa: CASSVDGGFTGELFF

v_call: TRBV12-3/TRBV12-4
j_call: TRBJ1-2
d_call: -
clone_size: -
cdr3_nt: TGTGCCAGCAGTTTATTGGGCTATGGCTACACCTTC
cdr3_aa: CASSLLGYGYTF

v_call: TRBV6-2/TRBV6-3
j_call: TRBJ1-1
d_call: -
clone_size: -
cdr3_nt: TGTGCCAGCAGCAACAGGGAGAACACTGAAGCTTTCTTT
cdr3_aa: CASSNRENTEAFF

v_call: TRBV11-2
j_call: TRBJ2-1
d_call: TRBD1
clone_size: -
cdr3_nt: TGTGCCAGCATCCAGGGGGCCGGTGAGCAGTTCTTC
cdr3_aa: CASIQGAGEQFF

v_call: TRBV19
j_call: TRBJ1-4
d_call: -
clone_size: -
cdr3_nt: TGTGCCAGTAGTGATAGGGGGACAACTAATGAAAAACTGTTTTTT
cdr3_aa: CASSDRGTTNEKLFF

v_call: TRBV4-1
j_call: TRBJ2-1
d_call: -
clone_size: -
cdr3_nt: TGCGCCAGCGAGGGGGGGGGTGGCAATGAGCAGTTCTTC
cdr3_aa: CASEGGGGNEQFF

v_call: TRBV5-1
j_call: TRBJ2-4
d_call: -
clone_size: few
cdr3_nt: TGCGCCAGCAGCTTGATGACTAGATCGGGAGACATTCAGTACTTC
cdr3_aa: CASSLMTRSGDIQYF

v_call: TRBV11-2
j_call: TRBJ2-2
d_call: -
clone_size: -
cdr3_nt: TGTGCCAGCAGCTTAGATCCTCTTGGGCTAGCCGAAACGAACACCGGGGAGCTGTTTTTT
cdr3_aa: CASSLDPLGLAETNTGELFF